Each of the 21 T cell receptor beta chains below was sequenced from the same sample in a study of T cells after posttransplantation cyclophosphamide. TCRdb's copy holds only in-frame clones and misses some; the assay was immunoSEQ multiplex PCR. This record lists approximately 18,000 clones, none seen once only, and the top ten clones contain around 0.5%. Cyclophosphamide on days +3 and +4 followed busulfan-fludarabine conditioning and a marrow graft. Sequences were derived from PBMCs, sampled after allogeneic stem cell transplant with posttransplant cyclophosphamide. Receptors originate from a female patient aged 25-40 years who received an allogeneic stem cell transplant from a related donor, was CMV-positive, and had no GVHD. Some T cells could come from the graft donor.

By proportion, this clone is medium-sized. This chain joins TRBV19 and TRBJ1-5, with D perhaps matching TRBD1 (6 bases). The CDR3 has 15 residues. Germline-derived CDR1 and CDR2 are LNHDA and SQIVND (reference sequence). V dropped 1 base and J dropped 6 bases, with 13 bases sitting between them. CDR3 coding DNA: TGTGCCAGTAGTATAGGGGGCAGGGGTGGTCAGCCCCAGCATTTT. Protein sequence: CASSIGGRGGQPQHF.

This clone was found many times. This chain connects TRBV6-5 to TRBJ1-5, with 7 bases fitting TRBD1. The CDR3 sequence is 12 residues long. J was trimmed by 15 bases and V by 5 bases; bases with no gene match: 10. Per the germline V gene, CDR1 is MNHEY and CDR2 is SVGAGI. CDR3 coding DNA: TGTGCCAGCAGTGCAGCAGGGGGAATCAGGCATTTT. This translates into CASSAAGGIRHF.

The sample holds many counts of this clone. The V and J genes are TRBV7-8 and TRBJ1-4, with 8 bases identical to TRBD1. There are 14 residues in the CDR3. Germline V CDR1 and CDR2: SGHVS, FQNEAQ. Trimming cost V 5 bases and J 3 bases; bases outside gene matches: 2. Here the CDR3 reads CASSPRGPNEKLFF. CDR3 bases: TGTGCCAGCAGCCCCAGGGGGCCTAATGAAAAACTGTTTTTT.

In this sample, this clone turned up many times. The V and J genes are TRBV28 and TRBJ2-6, with D perhaps TRBD1 (5 bases). In germline, CDR1 is MDHEN, CDR2 SYDVKM. The CDR3 loop spans 16 amino acids. V was clipped by 8 bases and J by 0 bases, with 14 bases between them. In DNA form, the CDR3 reads TGTGCCAGCCAGGGCCCCTCAGGCTCTGGGGCCAACGTCCTGACTTTC. Its protein product is CASQGPSGSGANVLTF. The whole variable domain, remainder taken from reference TRBV28 and TRBJ2-6, is DVKVTQSSRYLVKRTGEKVFLECVQDMDHENMFWYRQDPGLGLRLIYFSYDVKMKEKGDIPEGYSVSREKKERFSLILESASTNQTSMYLCASQGPSGSGANVLTFGAGSRLTVL.

This clone was observed at least ten times. The chain couples TRBV11-2 to TRBJ2-1; TRBD2 agrees at 9 bases. With 5 bases clipped from V and 7 bases from J, the junction kept 9 bases outside the gene matches. From germline, CDR1 is SGHAT and CDR2 FQNNGV. This CDR3 has 15 amino acids. CDR3: CASSQVAGEGNEQFF. The CDR3 bases are TGTGCCAGCAGCCAAGTAGCGGGAGAGGGGAATGAGCAGTTCTTC.

In this sample, this clone turned up many times. The rearrangement joins TRBV2 to TRBJ2-5; 7 bases map to TRBD1. From germline, CDR1 is SNHLY and CDR2 FYNNEI. The length of the CDR3 is 16 residues. Unmatched junction bases numbered 19, after V lost 8 bases and J lost 7 bases. The CDR3, as DNA: TGTGCCAGCTCAGGGCTTGGACAGGACCTATGGGGGACCCAGTACTTC. It yields the protein CASSGLGQDLWGTQYF.

The table lists this clone with many counts. The V and J genes are TRBV5-4 and TRBJ2-1; possible D gene TRBD1, 6 bases. Trimming shortened V by 1 base and J by 3 bases, and 17 bases separated the two germline ends. Looked up from germline, CDR1 is SGHNT and CDR2 is YYREEE (reference sequence). The CDR3 is made up of 17 amino acids. This chain's CDR3 is CASSLLTGKRDYNEQFF. The CDR3 DNA reads TGTGCCAGCAGCTTGCTAACAGGGAAGAGAGACTACAATGAGCAGTTCTTC.

This clone was seen ten or more times. The rearrangement links TRBV6-6 to TRBJ1-2, with TRBD1 matching over 7 bases. The ends lost 6 bases at V and 4 bases at J; junction bases unmatched: 11. The CDR3 sequence is 15 residues long. Germline V gives CDR1 MNHNY, CDR2 SVGAGI (reference sequence). CDR3 nucleotides: TGTGCCAGCAGCTCAAAGGCGGGACAGTCCTATGGCTACACCTTC. Protein: CASSSKAGQSYGYTF.

This clone was seen ten or more times. The rearrangement joins TRBV4-2 to TRBJ1-4; D is unresolved. Between the trimmed V and J ends, which lost 2 bases and 3 bases, there was a span of 10 bases. Germline assignment: CDR1 LGHNA and CDR2 YNFKEQ. There are 15 residues in the CDR3. In nucleotides, the CDR3 is TGTGCCAGCAGCCAACGGGCGCGGGCTAATGAAAAACTGTTTTTT. Translating gives CASSQRARANEKLFF.

The table lists this clone with many counts. Additional DNA sequences in this sample encode the identical CDR3. The chain recombines TRBV15 with TRBJ2-1; TRBD2 matches at 7 bases. The ends lost 6 bases at V and 7 bases at J; junction bases unmatched: 15. In germline, CDR1 is LNHNV, CDR2 YYDKDF (reference sequence). The CDR3 runs 16 residues. Here the CDR3 reads CATRTGGLAEGNEQFF. For the CDR3, the DNA is TGTGCCACCAGAACCGGTGGCCTAGCGGAAGGGAATGAGCAGTTCTTC.

This clone occurred many times. This chain joins TRBV14 and TRBJ2-2; no definite D call. Germline values: CDR1 SGHDN, CDR2 FVKESK. CDR3 length: 16 amino acids. V was cut by 3 bases and J by 0 bases, with 11 bases left in between. The CDR3 coding sequence is TGTGCCAGCAGCCAGAGAATTCAAGCGAACACCGGGGAGCTGTTTTTT. Translation: CASSQRIQANTGELFF. The whole variable domain, remainder taken from reference TRBV14 and TRBJ2-2, is EAGVTQFPSHSVIEKGQTVTLRCDPISGHDNLYWYRRVMGKEIKFLLHFVKESKQDESGMPNNRFLAERTGGTYSTLKVQPAELEDSGVYFCASSQRIQANTGELFFGEGSRLTVL.

This clone was observed many times. The chain links TRBV7-2 to TRBJ2-3; the match to TRBD2 covers 8 bases. V lost 5 bases and J lost 6; bases outside the gene matches: 10. Germline assignment: CDR1 SGHTA and CDR2 FQGNSA. The CDR3 length is 15 residues. The CDR3 DNA follows: TGTGCCAGCAGCCCCTCGGGAGGGAGAGTGGATACGCAGTATTTT. It is translated as CASSPSGGRVDTQYF. The whole variable domain, remainder taken from reference TRBV7-2 and TRBJ2-3, is GAGVSQSPSNKVTEKGKDVELRCDPISGHTALYWYRQSLGQGLEFLIYFQGNSAPDKSGLPSDRFSAERTGGSVSTLTIQRTQQEDSAVYLCASSPSGGRVDTQYFGPGTRLTVL.

This clone occurred many times. The chain has TRBV27 and TRBJ2-1, with no clear D. From germline, CDR1 is MNHEY and CDR2 SMNVEV (reference sequence). The ends were cut back, 4 bases at V and 3 bases at J, with 13 bases in the middle. The CDR3 has 15 residues. CDR3 sequence: CASSSIPRLYNEQFF. The CDR3 coding sequence is TGTGCCAGCAGTTCTATCCCTCGCCTCTACAATGAGCAGTTCTTC.

This clone appeared many times. This chain joins TRBV5-1 and TRBJ2-7; possible D gene TRBD2, 6 bases. Trimming shortened V by 0 bases and J by 5 bases, and 18 bases separated the two germline ends. Per the germline V gene, CDR1 is SGHRS and CDR2 is YFSETQ. This CDR3 is 16 amino acids long. CDR3 in DNA: TGCGCCAGCAGCTTGGCGAAGGGCGGGACCCAACACGAGCAGTACTTC. Residues: CASSLAKGGTQHEQYF.

This clone was counted many times. The genes are TRBV29-1 and TRBJ2-7; TRBD2 aligns across 8 bases. The V gene end was trimmed by 4 bases and the J gene end by 0 bases; junction bases not matched to a gene: 5. The germline gives CDR1 SQVTM, CDR2 ANQGSEA. The CDR3 runs 14 residues. The chain's CDR3 is CSVVVTSDSYEQYF. The CDR3 DNA is TGCAGCGTTGTGGTGACTAGCGACTCCTACGAGCAGTACTTC.

This clone has a count of ten or more. This chain uses TRBV7-7 with TRBJ2-3, with 8 bases lining up with TRBD2. Germline loops: CDR1 SSHAT, CDR2 FNYEAQ (reference sequence). The ends lost 5 bases at V and 6 bases at J; junction bases unmatched: 13. This CDR3 is 16 amino acids long. The CDR3, as DNA: TGTGCCAGCAGCCCGATTTTTAGCGGGATCGGGGATACGCAGTATTTT. This gives the protein CASSPIFSGIGDTQYF. Drawing the rest from reference TRBV7-7 and TRBJ2-3, the complete variable domain is GAGVSQSPRYKVTKRGQDVTLRCDPISSHATLYWYQQALGQGPEFLTYFNYEAQPDKSGLPSDRFSAERPEGSISTLTIQRTEQRDSAMYRCASSPIFSGIGDTQYFGPGTRLTVL.

This clone was seen at least ten times. This chain connects TRBV27 to TRBJ1-5; 7 positions agree with TRBD1. J gave up 0 bases and V 1 base, and 9 bases lay outside the gene matches. This CDR3 has 18 residues. Per the germline V gene, CDR1 is MNHEY and CDR2 is SMNVEV (reference sequence). CDR3 protein: CASSLYSFQGDSNQPQHF. CDR3 DNA sequence: TGTGCCAGCAGTTTATACAGTTTTCAGGGGGATAGCAATCAGCCCCAGCATTTT.

This clone showed up many times. The CDR3 coding sequence is TGTGCCAGCAGCCAACGGGATCCGAACACCGGGGAGCTGTTTTTT. This codes for CASSQRDPNTGELFF. V is TRBV14 and J is TRBJ2-2, with D possibly TRBD2 on 5 matching bases. CDR3 length equals 15 residues. The V gene lost 2 bases and the J gene lost 0 bases, with 7 bases spanning the gap. Germline CDR1 SGHDN, CDR2 FVKESK.

CDR3: CASSLTGTGAEQYF. DNA for the CDR3: TGCGCCAGCAGCCTAACCGGGACAGGGGCCGAGCAGTACTTC. The chain links TRBV5-1 to TRBJ2-5; the match to TRBD1 covers 10 bases. The J call is in doubt because the DNA end fits TRBJ2-7 better. CDR1 and CDR2 (germline): SGHRS, YFSETQ. This CDR3 has 14 residues.

In its sample, this clone was seen many times. This chain uses TRBV5-1 with TRBJ2-4, with TRBD2 as a possible D gene (6 bases). The CDR3 spans 18 residues. V was shortened by 3 bases and J by 0 bases, with 19 bases between the two germline ends. CDR1 and CDR2 (germline): SGHRS, YFSETQ. CDR3 bases: TGCGCCAGCAGCTCCACCCGGGGGACGACGGTAGCCAAAAACATTCAGTACTTC. Translation gives CASSSTRGTTVAKNIQYF.

Ten or more counts support this clone. This chain joins TRBV7-2 and TRBJ1-4, with TRBD1 matching 8 bases. V lost 5 bases, J lost 7 bases, and 9 bases stayed unmatched. The germline V gene encodes CDR1 SGHTA and CDR2 FQGNSA. The CDR3 contains 15 residues. The CDR3 spells CASSDQRTGSEKLFF. For the CDR3, the DNA is TGTGCCAGCAGCGACCAGCGGACAGGGAGTGAAAAACTGTTTTTT. The variable domain in full, with the rest retrieved from reference TRBV7-2 and TRBJ1-4, is GAGVSQSPSNKVTEKGKDVELRCDPISGHTALYWYRQSLGQGLEFLIYFQGNSAPDKSGLPSDRFSAERTGGSVSTLTIQRTQQEDSAVYLCASSDQRTGSEKLFFGSGTQLSVL.